This entry concerns a single TCR beta chain. Its target is unknown. The CDR3 runs 15 residues. Germline loops: CDR1 SGHTS, CDR2 YDEGEE. V gave up 4 bases and J gave up 4 bases, with 17 bases separating them. TCRdb's copy holds only in-frame clones and misses some; the assay was immunoSEQ multiplex PCR. The table has under 80,000 clones, 85% seen once; the top ten hold 2% to 2.5%. Patients who had autoimmune disease history or got systemic immunosuppression were left out. This sample stems from a study of OX40 agonist ivuxolimab in advanced cancers. Broader study findings: Expanded peripheral T-cell antigen specificity went undetermined.

The source material was CD4+ or CD8+ T cells sorted from blood, sampled in a trial of the OX40 agonist ivuxolimab. This sequence joins TRBV5-8 and TRBJ2-5, with D possibly being TRBD1 (7 bases). The clonotype comes from an adult with an advanced solid tumor such as melanoma, head and neck, liver or kidney cancer. The CDR3: CASSRVGQGGETQYF. For the CDR3, the DNA is TGTGCCAGCAGCCGCGTTGGCCAGGGGGGAGAGACCCAGTACTTC. Full variable domain (missing parts from reference TRBV5-8 and TRBJ2-5): EAGVTQSPTHLIKTRGQQATLRCSPISGHTSVYWYQQALGLGLQFLLWYDEGEERNRGNFPPRFSGRQFPNYSSELNVNALELEDSALYLCASSRVGQGGETQYFGPGTRLLVL.